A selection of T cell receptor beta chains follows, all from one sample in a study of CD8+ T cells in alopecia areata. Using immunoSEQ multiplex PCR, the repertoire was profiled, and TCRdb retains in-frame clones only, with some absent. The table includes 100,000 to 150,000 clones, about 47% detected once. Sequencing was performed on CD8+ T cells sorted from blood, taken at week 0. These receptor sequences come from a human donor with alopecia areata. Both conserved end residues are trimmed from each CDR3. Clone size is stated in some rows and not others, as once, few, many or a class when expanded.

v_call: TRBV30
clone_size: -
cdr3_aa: AWSVMGQTTGELF

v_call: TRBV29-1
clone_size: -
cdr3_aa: SARGGETYEQY

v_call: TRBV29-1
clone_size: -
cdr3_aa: SVEEEQGNYGYT

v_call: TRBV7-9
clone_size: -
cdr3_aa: ASSLQESRETQY

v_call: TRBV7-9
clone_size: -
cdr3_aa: ASSVQGAVAEAF

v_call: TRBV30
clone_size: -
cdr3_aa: AWSAGFLYEQY

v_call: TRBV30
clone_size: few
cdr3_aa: AWARGPYYGYT

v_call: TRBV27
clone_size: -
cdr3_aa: ASKSVATEAF

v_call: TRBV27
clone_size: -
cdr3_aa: ASSLYLNTGELF

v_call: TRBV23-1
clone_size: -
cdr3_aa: ASSQGTGPRRQPNQPQH

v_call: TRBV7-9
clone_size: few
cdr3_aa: ASSPRSSGNTGELF

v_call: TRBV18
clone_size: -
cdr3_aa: ASSPRDGPVANYGYT

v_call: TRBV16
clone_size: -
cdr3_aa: ASTEGGSPLH

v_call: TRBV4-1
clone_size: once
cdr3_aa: ASSQGQGEGEQY

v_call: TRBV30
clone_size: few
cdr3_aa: AWRKAGGNTGELF

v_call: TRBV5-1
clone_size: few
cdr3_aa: ASSLSANTEAF

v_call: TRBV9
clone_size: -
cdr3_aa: ASSFQGSETQY

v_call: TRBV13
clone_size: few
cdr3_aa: ASSSPSAHPNEQF

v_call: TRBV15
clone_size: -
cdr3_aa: ATSRHGGREAGELF

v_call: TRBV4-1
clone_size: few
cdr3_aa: ASSQERGGNQPQH

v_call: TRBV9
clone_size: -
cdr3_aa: ASSEDSNQETQY

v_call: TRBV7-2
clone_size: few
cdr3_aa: ASSPRTPQETQY

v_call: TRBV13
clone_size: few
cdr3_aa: ASSPGLARQQY

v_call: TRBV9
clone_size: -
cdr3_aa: ASSVVAGNEQF

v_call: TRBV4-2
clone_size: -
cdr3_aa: ASSQVGPAGETDTQY

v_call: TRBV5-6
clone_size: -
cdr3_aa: ASTLGTSEQY

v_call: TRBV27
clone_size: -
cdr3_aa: ASSSPRGPGANVLT

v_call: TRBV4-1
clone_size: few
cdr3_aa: ASSGDIAKNIQY

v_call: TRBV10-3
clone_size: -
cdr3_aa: AISEGQANTEAF

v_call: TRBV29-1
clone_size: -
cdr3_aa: SVVSGFSGANVLT

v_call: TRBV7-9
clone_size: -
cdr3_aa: ASSSQGASYGYT

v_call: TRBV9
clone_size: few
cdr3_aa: ASSVDTSYEQY

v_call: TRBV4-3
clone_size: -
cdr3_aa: ASSQVYQGGNEQF

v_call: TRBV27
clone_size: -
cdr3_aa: ASGYQPQH

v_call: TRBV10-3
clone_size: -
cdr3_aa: AISESVQRQETQY

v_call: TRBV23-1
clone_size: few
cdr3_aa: ASSQRSEVRTEAF

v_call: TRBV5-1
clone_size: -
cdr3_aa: ASSFALAGLQETQY

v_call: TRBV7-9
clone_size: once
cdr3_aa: ASSATGGGTQY

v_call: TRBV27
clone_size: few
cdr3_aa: ASSSDGTEYEQY

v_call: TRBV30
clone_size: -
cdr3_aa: AWSAILTDTQY

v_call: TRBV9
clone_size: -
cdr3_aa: ASSASPGLGTEAF

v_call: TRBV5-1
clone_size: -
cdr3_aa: ASSLDGSYEQY